These 19 T cell receptor beta chains share one sample of origin, sequenced in a study of shared clonotypes between healthy human individuals. The repertoire was sequenced with immunoSEQ multiplex PCR; TCRdb's copy has only in-frame clones and lacks some. This sample carries a few hundred thousand clones, around 97% of them seen once, and the ten largest clones take 0.057%. The sequenced sample consisted of naive CD4+ T cells sorted from blood. Subset reported: CD45RA+ positively selected. The origin of the receptors is a woman aged 25 to 39 in good health.

The V gene is TRBV5-1, the J gene TRBJ1-1; D remains unclear. The V end lost 4 bases, the J end lost 0 bases, and 16 bases lay between the germline ends. Per the germline V gene, CDR1 is SGHRS and CDR2 is YFSETQ. The CDR3 has 16 amino acids. The CDR3: CASSPRTPGVNTEAFF. The CDR3 DNA reads as TGCGCCAGCAGCCCGAGAACTCCCGGGGTGAACACTGAAGCTTTCTTT.

The chain recombines TRBV5-4 with TRBJ1-1, with 7 positions matching TRBD1. Germline V gene data show CDR1 as SGHNT and CDR2 as YYREEE (reference sequence). With 1 base clipped from V and 2 bases from J, the junction kept 8 bases outside the gene matches. The CDR3 is 16 residues long. This CDR3 is CASSLPLTGPNTEAFF. The CDR3 DNA follows: TGTGCCAGCAGCTTGCCTTTGACAGGGCCTAACACTGAAGCTTTCTTT.

The chain is built from TRBV2 and TRBJ1-5; D is uncertain. The CDR3 is made up of 15 amino acids. Germline CDR1 SNHLY, CDR2 FYNNEI. V lost 6 bases and J 4 bases, leaving 16 bases between the germline ends. The CDR3 spells CASSGGRTSNQPQHF. The CDR3 bases are TGTGCCAGCAGCGGAGGACGGACTAGTAATCAGCCCCAGCATTTT.

This clone was detected once. The chain recombines TRBV5-6 with TRBJ1-1, with D perhaps TRBD1 (5 bases). The germline gives CDR1 SGHDT, CDR2 YYEEEE. The ends were cut back, 2 bases at V and 1 base at J, with 6 bases in the middle. The CDR3 is made up of 13 amino acids. The CDR3 sequence is CASSLGENTEAFF. The DNA of the CDR3 is TGTGCCAGCAGCTTAGGGGAGAACACTGAAGCTTTCTTT.

This clone showed up just once. The rearrangement uses TRBV18 and TRBJ2-7, with TRBD1 matching over 10 bases. Germline assignment: CDR1 KGHSH and CDR2 LQKENI. J was trimmed by 2 bases and V by 3 bases; bases with no gene match: 7. CDR3 length: 16 amino acids. CDR3 sequence: CASSPRTGGGTYEQYF. The CDR3 DNA follows: TGTGCCAGCTCACCGCGGACAGGGGGGGGGACCTACGAGCAGTACTTC. Based on the CDR3 plus reference TRBV18 and TRBJ2-7, the full variable domain is NAGVMQNPRHLVRRRGQEARLRCSPMKGHSHVYWYRQLPEEGLKFMVYLQKENIIDESGMPKERFSAEFPKEGPSILRIQQVVRGDSAAYFCASSPRTGGGTYEQYFGPGTRLTVT.

The chain carries TRBV29-1 and TRBJ1-1, with D unresolved. CDR1 and CDR2 from the germline V gene are SQVTM and ANQGSEA. This CDR3 region has 10 residues. V lost 2 bases and J lost 6, with 4 bases in between. The CDR3 DNA reads as TGCAGCGTTGAAACAGCTGAAGCTTTCTTT. This translates into CSVETAEAFF.

This chain connects TRBV11-2 to TRBJ1-5; TRBD1 matches 7 bases. Germline V gene sequence: CDR1 SGHAT, CDR2 FQNNGV. CDR3 length: 14 amino acids. Trimming cost V 2 bases and J 5 bases; bases outside gene matches: 3. The CDR3 DNA reads TGTGCCAGCAGCTTACCAGGGGGAGATCAGCCCCAGCATTTT. Protein: CASSLPGGDQPQHF. The whole variable domain, remainder taken from reference TRBV11-2 and TRBJ1-5, is EAGVAQSPRYKIIEKRQSVAFWCNPISGHATLYWYQQILGQGPKLLIQFQNNGVVDDSQLPKDRFSAERLKGVDSTLKIQPAKLEDSAVYLCASSLPGGDQPQHFGDGTRLSIL.

In this sample, this clone turned up once. This chain uses TRBV6-5 with TRBJ2-2; D is uncertain. The length of the CDR3 is 15 residues. Trimming pared 0 bases from V and 6 bases from J, leaving 11 bases between. Germline V lookup: CDR1 MNHEY, CDR2 SVGAGI. The CDR3 DNA reads TGTGCCAGCAGTTACTCGGCAGTGTCATCCGGGGAGCTGTTTTTT. Its protein product is CASSYSAVSSGELFF.

The DNA of the CDR3 is TGTGCCAGCAGCCCAGCCGTGTGGCAGGGGGGCACTGAAGCTTTCTTT. It encodes CASSPAVWQGGTEAFF. The genes are TRBV7-9 and TRBJ1-1; 7 bases are shared with TRBD1. The V and J ends lost 5 bases and 4 bases, in that order; junction bases with no gene match: 13. The CDR3 is 16 residues long. The germline gives CDR1 SEHNR, CDR2 FQNEAQ (reference sequence).

V gene TRBV30 combines with J gene TRBJ2-1; 8 bases agree with TRBD2. The germline gives CDR1 GTSNPN, CDR2 SVGIG (reference sequence). After removal of 0 bases from V and 4 bases from J, the junction contained 5 bases not matched to a gene. CDR3 length equals 15 residues. The CDR3 is CAWSVGTSHYNEQFF. CDR3 DNA sequence: TGTGCCTGGAGTGTAGGGACTAGTCATTACAATGAGCAGTTCTTC.

The CDR3 loop reads CASRDVGTSAKETQYF. In DNA form, the CDR3 reads TGTGCCAGCCGAGATGTTGGGACTAGCGCGAAAGAGACCCAGTACTTC. The chain is built from TRBV28 and TRBJ2-5, with 10 bases fitting TRBD2. This CDR3 spans 16 amino acids. Germline V lookup: CDR1 MDHEN, CDR2 SYDVKM. With 8 bases clipped from V and 3 bases from J, the junction kept 12 bases outside the gene matches.

The chain links TRBV5-4 to TRBJ1-3, with a weak D call TRBD1 (6 bases). The CDR3 runs to 16 residues. V gave up 4 bases and J gave up 0 bases, with 14 bases separating them. The germline CDR1 and CDR2 sequences are SGHNT and YYREEE (reference sequence). CDR3 region: CASSPATGHSGNTIYF. CDR3 DNA sequence: TGTGCCAGCAGCCCCGCGACAGGACACTCTGGAAACACCATATATTTT. Full variable domain (rest looked up from reference TRBV5-4 and TRBJ1-3): ETGVTQSPTHLIKTRGQQVTLRCSSQSGHNTVSWYQQALGQGPQFIFQYYREEENGRGNFPPRFSGLQFPNYSSELNVNALELDDSALYLCASSPATGHSGNTIYFGEGSWLTVV.

The CDR3 sequence is CASSIGSGSLPGGNEQYF. The CDR3 DNA follows: TGTGCCAGTAGTATAGGATCCGGGAGCCTCCCTGGGGGGAACGAGCAGTACTTC. The chain is built from TRBV19 and TRBJ2-7, with a possible D match to TRBD2 (6 bases). The germline V and J ends were trimmed by 1 base and 5 bases, with 24 bases remaining between them. Germline V gives CDR1 LNHDA, CDR2 SQIVND (reference sequence). This CDR3 has 18 amino acids.

The chain links TRBV18 to TRBJ2-2; D not resolved. V was clipped by 11 bases and J by 8 bases, with 15 bases between them. Germline V lookup: CDR1 KGHSH, CDR2 LQKENI. The CDR3 has 12 residues. The DNA of the CDR3 is TGTGCCGGGGAACCACGGAAAGGGGAGCTGTTTTTT. It yields the protein CAGEPRKGELFF.

This clone was found a few times. The chain carries TRBV18 and TRBJ2-2; perhaps D is TRBD1 or TRBD2 (5 bases each). Germline lookup yields CDR1 KGHSH and CDR2 LQKENI. The CDR3 sequence is 14 residues long. Trimming took off 5 bases at V and 11 bases at J, with 18 bases between the two ends. The CDR3: CASSTSGRPNELFF. Written as DNA, the CDR3 is TGTGCCAGCTCAACTTCGGGACGTCCGAATGAGCTGTTTTTT.

CDR3 amino acids: CASSLAEGQNEQYF. For the CDR3, the DNA is TGCGCCAGCAGCTTGGCCGAGGGGCAAAACGAGCAGTACTTC. The rearrangement uses TRBV5-1 and TRBJ2-5; either TRBD1 or TRBD2 may supply D (5 bases each). The assigned J gene may be wrong: the sequence end matches TRBJ2-7 better. Per germline, CDR1 SGHRS and CDR2 YFSETQ. This CDR3 has 14 residues.

This clone was detected once. This chain joins TRBV19 and TRBJ1-5; tentatively, D is TRBD1 (5 bases). The CDR3 spans 16 residues. CDR1 is LNHDA, CDR2 SQIVND, per germline (reference sequence). Between the trimmed V and J ends, which lost 1 base and 1 base, there was a span of 11 bases. CDR3 nucleotides: TGTGCCAGTAGTATAGGCCCGGGGGGGAGCAATCAGCCCCAGCATTTT. Amino acids: CASSIGPGGSNQPQHF.

This chain links TRBV10-2 with TRBJ2-3; 10 bases are shared with TRBD1. CDR1 WSHSY and CDR2 SAAADI come from the germline V gene. This CDR3 has 16 amino acids. The V and J ends lost 0 bases and 4 bases, in that order; junction bases with no gene match: 4. CDR3 amino acids: CASSESTGGTADTQYF. The DNA for the CDR3 is TGCGCCAGCAGTGAGTCGACAGGGGGCACCGCAGATACGCAGTATTTT.

The chain employs TRBV27 and TRBJ1-2; D ambiguous. The length of the CDR3 is 15 residues. Between the trimmed V and J ends, which lost 4 bases and 2 bases, there was a span of 14 bases. Germline CDR1 and CDR2: MNHEY and SMNVEV (reference sequence). CDR3 region: CASSWPQDENYGYTF. As DNA, the CDR3 is TGTGCCAGCAGTTGGCCGCAGGACGAAAACTATGGCTACACCTTC.